Listed below are T cell receptor beta chains from one sample, sequenced in a study of long-term antiretroviral therapy in people with HIV. Sequencing used immunoSEQ multiplex PCR; TCRdb keeps in-frame clones, though not all of them. The sample lists 45,000 to 50,000 clones; around 84% were seen once. The source material was unsorted PBMCs, sampled 0.8 years after starting antiretroviral therapy. These receptor sequences come from a woman younger than 35 with HIV. Each CDR3 is given with its conserved first and last residue. D genes are given only for firm matches. Where a row states a size, it is once, few, many or the class of an expanded clone; other rows omit it.

CDR3 protein	CDR3 DNA	J gene	D gene	V gene	clone size
CASSLVRGLAGEAGELFF	TGTGCCAGCAGCTTAGTCAGGGGGCTAGCGGGAGAGGCCGGGGAGCTGTTTTTT	TRBJ2-2	TRBD2	TRBV7-6	NA
CASSFGGLSEQYF	TGTGCCAGCAGCTTTGGAGGTTTGAGCGAGCAGTACTTC	TRBJ2-7	NA	TRBV7-3	NA
CASSPEIYNEQFF	TGTGCCAGCAGCCCTGAAATATACAATGAGCAGTTCTTC	TRBJ2-1	NA	TRBV7-6	NA
CASFDRKCQPQHF	TGTGCCAGTTTCGACAGGAAGTGTCAGCCCCAGCATTTT	TRBJ1-5	NA	TRBV21-1	NA
CASSLGLADYEQYF	TGTGCCAGCAGCTTGGGACTAGCGGACTACGAGCAGTACTTC	TRBJ2-7	TRBD2	TRBV5-5	NA
CASSYSTANYEQYF	TGTGCCAGCAGTTACTCGACAGCCAATTACGAGCAGTACTTC	TRBJ2-7	NA	TRBV6-5	NA
CASRGLGSSSYNEQFF	TGCGCCAGCAGAGGGTTAGGGAGCAGCTCCTACAATGAGCAGTTCTTC	TRBJ2-1	NA	TRBV10-1	NA
CASSLYDRSGGYWGVQYF	TGTGCCAGCAGTTTATATGACCGCTCTGGGGGTTATTGGGGTGTTCAGTACTTC	TRBJ2-4	NA	TRBV27	NA
CASTSGTSGSPETQYF	TGCGCCAGCACCTCCGGGACTAGCGGGAGCCCAGAGACCCAGTACTTC	TRBJ2-5	TRBD2	TRBV5-1	NA
CASSLAGGELFF	TGTGCCAGCAGCTTAGCCGGCGGGGAGCTGTTTTTT	TRBJ2-2	NA	TRBV7-9	NA
CASSYWTGPYEQYF	TGTGCCAGCAGTTACTGGACAGGACCCTACGAGCAGTACTTC	TRBJ2-7	TRBD1	TRBV6-5	once
CASSGPGLGAYEQYF	TGCGCCAGCAGCGGGCCGGGACTGGGCGCCTACGAGCAGTACTTC	TRBJ2-7	NA	TRBV5-1	NA
CASSQDVTGGGLQGNTIYF	TGCGCCAGCAGCCAAGATGTAACAGGGGGCGGACTGCAGGGAAACACCATATATTTT	TRBJ1-3	TRBD1	TRBV4-1	few
CASSFLPGQTNEQFF	TGTGCCAGTAGTTTTCTACCGGGACAAACCAATGAGCAGTTCTTC	TRBJ2-1	NA	TRBV19	NA
CASSQDDSLTEAFF	TGCGCCAGCAGCCAAGACGACTCCCTCACTGAAGCTTTCTTT	TRBJ1-1	NA	TRBV4-3	NA
CASSSQVDTEAFF	TGCGCCAGCAGCTCCCAGGTGGACACTGAAGCTTTCTTT	TRBJ1-1	NA	TRBV5-1	NA
CASSLSQGSYNSPLHF	TGCGCCAGCAGCTTGTCTCAGGGGTCCTATAATTCACCCCTCCACTTT	TRBJ1-6	NA	TRBV5-1	NA
CASTLAGGARGELFF	TGTGCCAGCACCCTTGCAGGGGGCGCGAGAGGGGAGCTGTTTTTT	TRBJ2-2	TRBD1	TRBV27	NA
CASSRDRVYEQYF	TGTGCCAGCAGCCGGGACAGGGTGTACGAGCAGTACTTC	TRBJ2-7	TRBD1	TRBV6-1	NA
CASTSPRGAGANVLTF	TGTGCCAGCACCTCCCCCCGGGGCGCTGGGGCCAACGTCCTGACTTTC	TRBJ2-6	NA	TRBV5-5	once
CASSRQGNYEQYF	TGTGCCAGCAGTCGACAGGGGAACTACGAGCAGTACTTC	TRBJ2-7	TRBD1	TRBV7-6	NA
CASSGSLGGITDTQYF	TGTGCCAGCAGCGGGAGCCTGGGGGGTATCACAGATACGCAGTATTTT	TRBJ2-3	NA	TRBV14	NA
CASSQVAEAFF	TGCGCCAGCAGCCAAGTGGCAGAAGCTTTCTTT	TRBJ1-1	NA	TRBV4-1	NA
CASSPEPEYNEQFF	TGTGCCAGCAGCCCAGAACCAGAGTACAATGAGCAGTTCTTC	TRBJ2-1	NA	TRBV11-3	NA
CASSTRRGGRAPNEQFF	TGTGCCAGTAGTACCCGACGAGGAGGGAGGGCCCCCAATGAGCAGTTCTTC	TRBJ2-1	TRBD2	TRBV19	NA
CASSVEGGVMEQFF	TGTGCCAGCAGCGTAGAGGGGGGGGTGATGGAGCAGTTCTTC	TRBJ2-1	NA	TRBV9	NA
CATLGWAGRPTQYF	TGTGCCACCCTCGGGTGGGCGGGACGCCCGACGCAGTATTTT	TRBJ2-3	NA	TRBV28	NA
CATSSTPGASGSSYNEQFF	TGTGCCACCAGCAGTACCCCGGGAGCAAGCGGTAGCTCCTACAATGAGCAGTTCTTC	TRBJ2-1	NA	TRBV15	NA
CASSLEYRRGWDEQYF	TGTGCCAGCAGCTTAGAGTATCGGAGGGGCTGGGACGAGCAGTACTTC	TRBJ2-7	NA	TRBV11-3	NA
CASGPSSGNTIYF	TGTGCCAGTGGACCGAGCTCTGGAAACACCATATATTTT	TRBJ1-3	NA	TRBV19	NA
CASSFTLGADQPQHF	TGCGCCAGCAGCTTCACCTTGGGAGCCGATCAGCCCCAGCATTTT	TRBJ1-5	NA	TRBV5-1	NA
CASSPADWGGGEQYF	TGTGCCAGCAGCCCCGCGGACTGGGGAGGGGGCGAGCAGTACTTC	TRBJ2-7	NA	TRBV5-4	once
CASSLQGAYEQYF	TGTGCCAGCAGCTTACAGGGGGCCTACGAGCAGTACTTC	TRBJ2-7	TRBD1	TRBV27	NA
CASSARGRETQYF	TGTGCCAGCAGCGCTCGGGGGAGAGAGACCCAGTACTTC	TRBJ2-5	NA	TRBV7-3	NA
CASSLSASGGELFF	TGTGCCAGCAGCTTAAGCGCTAGCGGCGGGGAGCTGTTTTTT	TRBJ2-2	TRBD2	TRBV7-9	NA
CASSYWTGYGYTF	TGTGCCAGCAGTTACTGGACAGGGTATGGCTACACCTTC	TRBJ1-2	TRBD1	TRBV28	NA
CASSQTQWGDLQYF	TGCGCCAGCAGCCAGACCCAGTGGGGGGATCTTCAGTACTTC	TRBJ2-4	NA	TRBV4-3	few
CASSVGGVGGTDTQYF	TGTGCCAGCAGCGTAGGCGGGGTCGGCGGCACAGATACGCAGTATTTT	TRBJ2-3	NA	TRBV9	NA
CASSSRGAGVGTDTQYF	TGTGCCAGCAGTTCCCGCGGAGCGGGAGTTGGCACAGATACGCAGTATTTT	TRBJ2-3	TRBD2	TRBV28	NA
CASSPLSQTLSYNEQFF	TGTGCCAGCAGTCCTTTGAGTCAGACTCTATCCTACAATGAGCAGTTCTTC	TRBJ2-1	NA	TRBV28	NA
CASSPSLGDWSTDTQYF	TGCGCCAGCAGCCCATCACTTGGGGACTGGAGCACAGATACGCAGTATTTT	TRBJ2-3	NA	TRBV5-1	NA
CASSEGNGQPQHF	TGTGCCAGCAGTGAGGGGAATGGACAGCCCCAGCATTTT	TRBJ1-5	NA	TRBV27	NA
CASSASDTITNTIYF	TGCGCCAGCAGCGCGTCGGACACGATAACAAACACCATATATTTT	TRBJ1-3	NA	TRBV5-1	NA
CASSLGTGRGETQYF	TGTGCCAGCAGCTTAGGGACGGGGCGGGGAGAGACCCAGTACTTC	TRBJ2-5	NA	TRBV11-2	NA
CASSLELRAYNEQFF	TGTGCCAGCAGCTTGGAATTAAGGGCCTACAATGAGCAGTTCTTC	TRBJ2-1	NA	TRBV5-8	NA
CASSPQGGAKNIQYF	TGTGCCAGCAGCCCCCAGGGGGGGGCCAAAAACATTCAGTACTTC	TRBJ2-4	NA	TRBV9	NA
CASSQGTSRHEQFF	TGCGCCAGCAGCCAAGGGACTAGCAGGCATGAGCAGTTCTTC	TRBJ2-1	TRBD2	TRBV4-3	NA
CASEAGNYEQYF	TGTGCCAGCGAGGCAGGGAACTACGAGCAGTACTTC	TRBJ2-7	NA	TRBV28	NA
CAAGPAGVGTGELFF	TGTGCCGCAGGCCCAGCGGGAGTAGGGACCGGGGAGCTGTTTTTT	TRBJ2-2	TRBD2	TRBV18	few
CASSVFQLGIRDEQFF	TGTGCCAGCAGCGTCTTTCAACTAGGTATACGCGATGAGCAGTTCTTC	TRBJ2-1	NA	TRBV9	NA
CASSLQGVNEQFF	TGCGCCAGCAGCTTGCAGGGTGTCAATGAGCAGTTCTTC	TRBJ2-1	NA	TRBV5-1	NA
CASPIAARKTYGYTF	TGTGCCAGCCCAATAGCTGCGCGAAAGACCTATGGCTACACCTTC	TRBJ1-2	NA	TRBV5-5	NA
CATSRDRNGNEQYF	TGTGCCACCAGCCGGGACAGGAATGGGAACGAGCAGTACTTC	TRBJ2-7	TRBD1	TRBV15	NA
CASSLNQGRQPQHF	TGTGCCAGCAGTTTAAATCAGGGGCGGCAGCCCCAGCATTTT	TRBJ1-5	NA	TRBV27	NA
CSVEVRGGEQYF	TGCAGCGTTGAAGTCCGGGGGGGCGAGCAGTACTTC	TRBJ2-7	TRBD2	TRBV29-1	NA
CSVAGALRYEQYF	TGCAGCGTCGCAGGAGCTTTACGCTACGAGCAGTACTTC	TRBJ2-7	NA	TRBV29-1	NA